Shown below are 26 T cell receptor beta chains from a single sample sequenced in a study of blood T cell repertoires in COVID-19. Sequencing was performed with immunoSEQ multiplex PCR; in TCRdb, only in-frame clones are kept and a portion is missing. The table shows tens of thousands of clones, with around 82% occurring only once. Sequenced sample: peripheral blood. These receptor sequences come from a man older than 75 with active or convalescent COVID-19.

The chain uses TRBV2 and TRBJ2-7; D is ambiguous. Trimming removed 5 bases at V and 2 bases at J, with 7 bases between. The CDR3 totals 12 residues. Germline CDR1 and CDR2: SNHLY and FYNNEI. The CDR3 sequence is CASSPETYEQYF. DNA for the CDR3: TGTGCCAGCAGTCCCGAGACCTACGAGCAGTACTTC.

This clone was seen more than once but under ten times. The chain has TRBV3-1 (or the pseudogene TRBV3-2) and TRBJ2-7; 9 bases are a match to TRBD2. The junction had 7 bases not matched to a gene; V was cut back by 6 bases and J by 13 bases. CDR1 is LGHDT, CDR2 YNNKEL, per germline (reference sequence). The CDR3 has 11 amino acids. CDR3 sequence reads: CASRGLAGLYF. The DNA for the CDR3 is TGTGCCAGCAGAGGGCTAGCGGGACTCTACTTC.

This clone was detected once. The CDR3 DNA reads as TGTGCCAGCAACCAACTAGCGGGAGGGGTCAGTGAGCAGTTCTTC. This sequence encodes CASNQLAGGVSEQFF. The chain links TRBV6-5 to TRBJ2-1; 13 nucleotides line up with TRBD2. Germline V gene sequence: CDR1 MNHEY, CDR2 SVGAGI. Losses at the gene ends were 7 bases for V and 9 bases for J; bases not matched to a gene: 9. The CDR3 covers 15 residues.

The J gene is TRBJ1-2, the V gene TRBV10-2; 7 bases are a match to TRBD1. Germline CDR1 WSHSY, CDR2 SAAADI. The J segment lost 0 bases and the V segment lost 0 bases, leaving 4 bases of the junction unmatched. The CDR3 is 16 amino acids. CDR3 bases: TGCGCCAGCAGTGAGTCGTACAGGGGCCCTAACTATGGCTACACCTTC. The encoded protein is CASSESYRGPNYGYTF.

The V and J genes are TRBV7-9 and TRBJ2-3; D might be TRBD1 (5 bases). Per germline, CDR1 SEHNR and CDR2 FQNEAQ (reference sequence). The length of the CDR3 is 13 residues. Between the trimmed V and J ends, which lost 2 bases and 12 bases, there was a span of 15 bases. The CDR3, as DNA: TGTGCCAGCAGCTTATGGGGTTTGGACATACAGTATTTT. As protein: CASSLWGLDIQYF.

This rearrangement joins TRBV19 to TRBJ1-4; 8 bases align to TRBD1. CDR3 length: 15 residues. Losses at the gene ends were 4 bases for V and 8 bases for J; bases not matched to a gene: 9. Per the germline V gene, CDR1 is LNHDA and CDR2 is SQIVND (reference sequence). The CDR3 bases are TGTGCCAGTAGTAACTCAGGGGGCATCGAGGAAAAACTGTTTTTT. Translated: CASSNSGGIEEKLFF.

This clone was counted only a few times. This rearrangement joins TRBV27 to TRBJ2-6, with D possibly TRBD2 on 5 matching bases. V shed 5 bases and J shed 4 bases, with 12 bases lying between them. The CDR3 totals 15 residues. The germline V gene has CDR1 MNHEY and CDR2 SMNVEV (reference sequence). The DNA for the CDR3 is TGTGCCAGCAGTCCCCCGGGGTGGGGGGCCAACGTCCTGACTTTC. Amino acids: CASSPPGWGANVLTF. The full variable domain, in which reference TRBV27 and TRBJ2-6 provide the parts outside the CDR3, is EAQVTQNPRYLITVTGKKLTVTCSQNMNHEYMSWYRQDPGLGLRQIYYSMNVEVTDKGDVPEGYKVSRKEKRNFPLILESPSPNQTSLYFCASSPPGWGANVLTFGAGSRLTVL.

The gene calls are TRBV5-6 and TRBJ2-5; D is possibly TRBD2 (6 bases). There are 15 residues in the CDR3. Germline lookup yields CDR1 SGHDT and CDR2 YYEEEE. The V gene lost 4 bases and the J gene lost 0 bases, with 13 bases spanning the gap. The chain's CDR3 is CASSGLGRYQETQYF. As DNA, the CDR3 is TGTGCCAGCAGCGGGCTAGGGAGGTACCAAGAGACCCAGTACTTC.

This clone was counted once. This chain connects TRBV5-1 to TRBJ1-4; TRBD1 might be the D (6 bases). The V and J ends lost 2 bases and 7 bases respectively, with 15 bases between them. Germline lookup yields CDR1 SGHRS and CDR2 YFSETQ. The CDR3 totals 15 residues. CDR3 bases: TGCGCCAGCAGCTTTTCTGGTGACAGGCGTGAAAAACTGTTTTTT. Its translation is CASSFSGDRREKLFF.

The table lists this clone with a few counts. V usage is TRBV7-9 and J usage is TRBJ2-7; D not resolved. V lost 1 base, J lost 1 base, and 5 bases lay in between. The CDR3 runs 13 residues. Germline CDR1 reads SEHNR; CDR2 reads FQNEAQ (reference sequence). In DNA, the CDR3 is TGTGCCAGCAGCTTAGACAAGTCCTACGAGCAGTACTTC. Encoded protein: CASSLDKSYEQYF. Looking up the rest from reference TRBV7-9 and TRBJ2-7 gives the full variable domain: DTGVSQNPRHKITKRGQNVTFRCDPISEHNRLYWYRQTLGQGPEFLTYFQNEAQLEKSRLLSDRFSAERPKGSFSTLEIQRTEQGDSAMYLCASSLDKSYEQYFGPGTRLTVT.

This chain connects TRBV19 to TRBJ2-7; D is unresolved. CDR3 length: 14 residues. Germline V gene lookup returns CDR1 LNHDA and CDR2 SQIVND (reference sequence). V lost 6 bases and J 4 bases, leaving 16 bases between the germline ends. In DNA form, the CDR3 reads TGTGCCAGTAGCCGAGGTAGGAAGAGTTACGAGCAGTACTTC. Amino acid sequence: CASSRGRKSYEQYF.

This chain joins TRBV2 and TRBJ2-1; TRBD2 is a possible D gene (6 bases). This CDR3 is 14 amino acids long. The germline gives CDR1 SNHLY, CDR2 FYNNEI. Trimming took 6 bases from V and 0 from J, leaving 9 bases between them. The CDR3 DNA reads TGTGCCAGCAGCGCGGGATCCTCCTACAATGAGCAGTTCTTC. Translation gives CASSAGSSYNEQFF.

The chain couples TRBV6-5 to TRBJ2-7; D might be TRBD2 (6 bases). Germline lookup yields CDR1 MNHEY and CDR2 SVGAGI. Deletions cut 6 bases from V and 6 bases from J, with 9 bases between. The CDR3 extends over 11 amino acids. CDR3 nucleotide sequence: TGTGCCAGCAGGGGAGGTGGCGAGCAGTACTTC. Translating it yields CASRGGGEQYF.

J is TRBJ2-7 and V is TRBV5-1; the match to TRBD2 covers 8 bases. Unmatched junction bases numbered 10, after V lost 0 bases and J lost 2 bases. Germline V gene lookup returns CDR1 SGHRS and CDR2 YFSETQ. The CDR3 sequence is 17 residues long. CDR3 protein: CASSLALEAGVPYEQYF. The CDR3 DNA is TGCGCCAGCAGCTTGGCCCTGGAAGCGGGGGTGCCCTACGAGCAGTACTTC.

There are a few counts of this clone. The rearrangement links TRBV6-5 to TRBJ1-5; D is unresolved. Germline CDR1 is MNHEY and CDR2 is SVGAGI. The length of the CDR3 is 13 residues. The ends were cut back, 9 bases at V and 3 bases at J, with 12 bases in the middle. The CDR3 loop is CASSAQLNQPQHF. The CDR3, as DNA: TGTGCCAGTTCAGCACAGCTCAATCAGCCCCAGCATTTT.

Here the CDR3 DNA reads TGTGCCAGCAGCTCCGGACAGGGGAATACTGAAGCTTTCTTT. Translation gives CASSSGQGNTEAFF. The gene calls are TRBV11-2 and TRBJ1-1; 9 nucleotides agree with TRBD1. This CDR3 region has 14 residues. J gave up 5 bases and V 4 bases, and 5 bases lay outside the gene matches. The germline gives CDR1 SGHAT, CDR2 FQNNGV.

This clone was seen many times. This chain uses TRBV7-9 with TRBJ1-1; D ambiguous. Germline V lookup: CDR1 SEHNR, CDR2 FQNEAQ (reference sequence). V was shortened by 3 bases and J by 8 bases, with 7 bases between the two germline ends. The CDR3 has 11 residues. CDR3 loop: CASSFAGEAFF. The DNA of the CDR3 is TGTGCCAGCAGCTTTGCGGGAGAAGCTTTCTTT.

This clone was seen repeatedly, ten times or more. The J gene is TRBJ2-1, the V gene TRBV7-2; D unresolved. The CDR3 is 14 amino acids. V was clipped by 4 bases and J by 5 bases, with 12 bases between them. Germline V gives CDR1 SGHTA, CDR2 FQGNSA. CDR3 loop: CASSSELFNNEQFF. The DNA of the CDR3 is TGTGCCAGCAGCTCCGAACTATTCAACAATGAGCAGTTCTTC.

The table lists this clone with a count of one. The rearrangement uses TRBV29-1 and TRBJ2-3; no firm D call. The CDR3 loop spans 12 amino acids. Germline values: CDR1 SQVTM, CDR2 ANQGSEA. The V end was cut by 3 bases, the J end by 3 bases, with 7 bases between. CDR3 amino acids: CSVDSRTDTQYF. In nucleotides, the CDR3 is TGCAGCGTTGATTCCCGGACAGATACGCAGTATTTT.

The table lists this clone with a few counts. The V call is TRBV7-9, the J call TRBJ1-5; D gene ambiguous. Per the germline V gene, CDR1 is SEHNR and CDR2 is FQNEAQ (reference sequence). The V and J ends lost 7 bases and 9 bases respectively, with 13 bases between them. This CDR3 contains 12 residues. The CDR3 nucleotides are TGTGCCAGCACCACTAACGAGGGGCCCCAGCATTTT. Its translation: CASTTNEGPQHF.

This clone was observed a few times. In DNA, the CDR3 is TGTGCCACCGGGGAGGGACAGGGAGCCTTGAGGCAGTACTTC. It is translated as CATGEGQGALRQYF. V usage is TRBV7-9 and J usage is TRBJ2-7, with 9 bases aligning to TRBD1. V shed 10 bases, J shed 9 bases, and the junction held 16 bases outside the gene matches. Germline CDR1 SEHNR, CDR2 FQNEAQ (reference sequence). The CDR3 spans 14 residues.

This clone was counted ten times or more. The chain has TRBV12-3 or TRBV12-4 and TRBJ1-2; D may be TRBD1 (6 bases). Trimming took off 4 bases at V and 3 bases at J, with 6 bases between the two ends. The CDR3 runs 12 residues. The CDR3 loop reads CASSSGDYGYTF. The CDR3 region has the DNA TGTGCCAGCAGTTCAGGGGACTATGGCTACACCTTC.

This clone was counted once. V and J are TRBV18 and TRBJ2-7; 7 nucleotides line up with TRBD1. Germline trimming cut 3 bases from V and 4 bases from J; bases unmatched to any gene: 9. This CDR3 spans 15 amino acids. The V gene's germline CDR1 is KGHSH and CDR2 LQKENI. In DNA form, the CDR3 reads TGTGCCAGCTCACCTGGACAGGAGGTAATTTACGAGCAGTACTTC. Translating gives CASSPGQEVIYEQYF. Looking up the rest from reference TRBV18 and TRBJ2-7 gives the full variable domain: NAGVMQNPRHLVRRRGQEARLRCSPMKGHSHVYWYRQLPEEGLKFMVYLQKENIIDESGMPKERFSAEFPKEGPSILRIQQVVRGDSAAYFCASSPGQEVIYEQYFGPGTRLTVT.

The J gene is TRBJ1-3, the V gene TRBV28; D is undetermined. Germline loops: CDR1 MDHEN, CDR2 SYDVKM. The length of the CDR3 is 16 residues. Trimming took off 3 bases at V and 6 bases at J, with 18 bases between the two ends. The CDR3 is CASSLEKERPQNTIYF. CDR3 coding DNA: TGTGCCAGCAGTTTGGAGAAAGAGAGGCCCCAAAACACCATATATTTT.

This clone was seen only once. The chain recombines TRBV27 with TRBJ1-6; a possible D gene is TRBD1 (6 bases). The germline V gene encodes CDR1 MNHEY and CDR2 SMNVEV (reference sequence). The V end lost 3 bases, the J end lost 0 bases, and 12 bases lay between the germline ends. The CDR3 has 17 amino acids. The DNA of the CDR3 is TGTGCCAGCAGTTTCTGGGGAGGGGGCTCCTATAATTCACCCCTCCACTTT. This translates into CASSFWGGGSYNSPLHF.

The rearrangement uses TRBV10-3 and TRBJ1-1, with D uncertain. Between the trimmed V and J ends, which lost 0 bases and 0 bases, there was a span of 8 bases. The CDR3 length is 15 residues. The germline V gene encodes CDR1 ENHRY and CDR2 SYGVKD. The CDR3 DNA sequence: TGTGCCATCAGTGAGTCTACAGCCATGAACACTGAAGCTTTCTTT. Encoded protein: CAISESTAMNTEAFF.